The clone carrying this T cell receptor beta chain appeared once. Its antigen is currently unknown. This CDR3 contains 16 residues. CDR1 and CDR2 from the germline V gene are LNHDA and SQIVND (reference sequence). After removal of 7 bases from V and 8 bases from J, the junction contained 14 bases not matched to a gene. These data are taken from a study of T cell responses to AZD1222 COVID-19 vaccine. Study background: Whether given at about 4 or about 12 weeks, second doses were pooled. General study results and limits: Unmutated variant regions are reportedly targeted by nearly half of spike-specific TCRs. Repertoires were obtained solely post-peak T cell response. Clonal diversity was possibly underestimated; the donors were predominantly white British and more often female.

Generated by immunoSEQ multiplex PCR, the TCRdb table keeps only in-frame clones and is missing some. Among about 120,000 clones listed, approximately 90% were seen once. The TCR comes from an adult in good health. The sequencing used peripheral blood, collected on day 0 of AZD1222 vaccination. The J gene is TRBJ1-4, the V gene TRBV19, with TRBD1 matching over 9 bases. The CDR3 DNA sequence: TGTGCCAGTACCGACCCCCGGACAGGGGTTCAGGAAAAACTGTTTTTT. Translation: CASTDPRTGVQEKLFF.